This T cell receptor beta chain is drawn from a study of PD-L1 blockade in urothelial cancer. At the level of the study: Patients had been given 0 to 3 earlier chemotherapy regimens.

The time point denotes: pretreatment peripheral blood. TCRdb's table, derived via immunoSEQ multiplex PCR, lists solely in-frame clones and lacks some. The table includes about 81,000 clones, about 89% detected once. The CDR3 extends over 13 amino acids. CDR1 and CDR2 (germline): SGHTA, FQGNSA. V lost 3 bases and J 5 bases, leaving 8 bases between the germline ends. The TCR comes from a woman at least 80 years old with urothelial cancer. The chain recombines TRBV7-2 with TRBJ2-1; the D is unclear. The sequencing here drew on PBMCs, taken around atezolizumab (anti-PD-L1) treatment. CDR3 nucleotides: TGTGCCAGCAGCTTGGCAAACGACAATGAGCAGTTCTTC. Its protein is CASSLANDNEQFF.